This T cell receptor (beta chain) was sequenced during a study of a mutant IDH1 vaccine in newly diagnosed glioma. From germline, CDR1 is MDHEN and CDR2 SYDVKM. V dropped 6 bases and J dropped 2; count of bases not matched to a gene: 10. This CDR3 spans 18 amino acids. Assay used: immunoSEQ multiplex PCR; TCRdb lists only in-frame clones, some missing. Altogether about 69,000 clones are present, around 90% being singletons, with the ten largest covering roughly 2%. Time point defined: week 35, safety follow-up. What each vaccine dose contained was 300 ug of mutant IDH1 20-mer peptide, accompanied by topical imiquimod. Scheduled for weeks 1, 3, 5, 7, 11, 15, 19 and 23, eight vaccinations were given to patients. For this clone: Its antigen is unknown.

V and J are TRBV28 and TRBJ2-6, with 10 bases aligning to TRBD1. The starting material was PBMCs, obtained from a glioma patient whose treatment included an IDH1 peptide vaccine. The sequence was collected from a man aged 30 to 39 with glioma. The CDR3 DNA reads TGTGCCAGCAGACTTTGGAGACAGGGGGCCCCTGGGGCCAACGTCCTGACTTTC. The encoded protein is CASRLWRQGAPGANVLTF.